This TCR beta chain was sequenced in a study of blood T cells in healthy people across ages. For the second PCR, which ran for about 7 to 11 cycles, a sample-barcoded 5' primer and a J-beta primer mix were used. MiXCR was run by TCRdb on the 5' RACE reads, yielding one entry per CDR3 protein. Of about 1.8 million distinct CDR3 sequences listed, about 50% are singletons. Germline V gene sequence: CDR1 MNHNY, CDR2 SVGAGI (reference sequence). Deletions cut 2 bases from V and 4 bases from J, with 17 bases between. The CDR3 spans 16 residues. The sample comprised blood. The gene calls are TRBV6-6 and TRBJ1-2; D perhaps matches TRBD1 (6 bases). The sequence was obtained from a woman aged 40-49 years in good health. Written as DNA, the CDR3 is TGTGCCAGCAGTTACGTCACAGGGAGGTATGCCTATGGCTACACCTTC. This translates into CASSYVTGRYAYGYTF.